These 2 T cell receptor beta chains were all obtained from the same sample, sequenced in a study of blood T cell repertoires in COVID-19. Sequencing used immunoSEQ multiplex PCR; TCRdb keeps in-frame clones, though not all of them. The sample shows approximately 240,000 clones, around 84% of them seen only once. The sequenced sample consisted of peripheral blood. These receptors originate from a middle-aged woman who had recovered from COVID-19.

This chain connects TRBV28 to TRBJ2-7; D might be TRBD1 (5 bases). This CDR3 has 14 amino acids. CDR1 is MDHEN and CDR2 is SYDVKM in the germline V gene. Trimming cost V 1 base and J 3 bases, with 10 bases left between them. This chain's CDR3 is CASSLSGLHYEQYF. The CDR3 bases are TGTGCCAGCAGTTTATCAGGGCTTCACTACGAGCAGTACTTC.

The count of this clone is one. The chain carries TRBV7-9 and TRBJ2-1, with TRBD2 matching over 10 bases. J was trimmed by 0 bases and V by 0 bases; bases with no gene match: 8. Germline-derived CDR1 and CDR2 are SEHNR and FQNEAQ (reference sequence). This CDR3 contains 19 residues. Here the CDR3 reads CASSLAWTSGISSYNEQFF. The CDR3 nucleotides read TGTGCCAGCAGCTTAGCGTGGACTAGCGGTATTAGCTCCTACAATGAGCAGTTCTTC.